This entry lists 20 T cell receptor beta chains sequenced from one sample in a study of T cells expressing NK-cell markers. With the 5' RACE reads reprocessed, TCRdb shows one record per CDR3 protein and no DNA. The table gives approximately 150,000 distinct CDR3 sequences; the top ten clones make up around 18% of it. Input material: blood T cells: a sorted CD56 or NKG2C T cell subset, CD4+ or CD8+ T cells, or bulk PBMC T cells (not recorded which). The receptors were gathered from a woman aged 18 to 75 in good health.

The genes are TRBV27 and TRBJ2-3; the TRBD2 assignment by TCRdb is unverifiable without DNA. The CDR3 sequence is 15 residues long. CDR1 is MNHEY, CDR2 SMNVEV, per germline (reference sequence). The CDR3 protein is CATREREGSTDTQYF.

The chain carries TRBV27 and TRBJ2-1; absent DNA, TCRdb's TRBD2 call cannot be checked. This CDR3 has 15 residues. CDR1 and CDR2 from the germline V gene are MNHEY and SMNVEV (reference sequence). The CDR3 is CASSYGLAGRIEQFF.

The CDR3 region is CASSQDGPAGELFF. The chain recombines TRBV4-2 with TRBJ2-2; TCRdb gives TRBD2 as the D gene, but with no DNA this cannot be confirmed. The CDR3 covers 14 residues. Germline loops: CDR1 LGHNA, CDR2 YNFKEQ.

The rearrangement uses TRBV20-1 and TRBJ1-5. The CDR3 is 16 residues long. Germline-derived CDR1 and CDR2 are DFQATT and SNEGSKA (reference sequence). This CDR3 reads CSARDLVGVRNQPQHF.

This rearrangement joins TRBV20-1 to TRBJ2-3; TCRdb's D call, TRBD2, is unchecked because there is no DNA. The CDR3 extends over 16 amino acids. Germline-derived CDR1 and CDR2 are DFQATT and SNEGSKA (reference sequence). CDR3 in amino acids: CSAPSTSGGALATQYF.

The rearrangement links TRBV20-1 to TRBJ2-6; TCRdb lists TRBD1, though no DNA is available to test this call. This CDR3 has 16 amino acids. Germline V gene lookup returns CDR1 DFQATT and CDR2 SNEGSKA (reference sequence). The CDR3 loop reads CSATTVGGSGANVLTF.

The CDR3 sequence: CASSHGALAGGKQFF. The J gene is TRBJ2-1, the V gene TRBV14; TCRdb names TRBD2, which stays unverified in the absence of DNA. The CDR3 spans 15 residues. Germline V lookup: CDR1 SGHDN, CDR2 FVKESK.

V and J are TRBV20-1 and TRBJ2-1; TCRdb's D call of TRBD2 is untestable without DNA. The CDR3 covers 17 residues. Germline CDR1 and CDR2: DFQATT and SNEGSKA (reference sequence). The CDR3 spells CSAREGSGGPRPNEQFF.

This chain links TRBV6-6 with TRBJ1-5; as DNA is missing, the TRBD1 call by TCRdb cannot be tested. CDR1 and CDR2 from the germline V gene are MNHNY and SVGAGI (reference sequence). CDR3 size: 13 residues. The chain's CDR3 is CASSFPGNQPQHF.

The rearrangement links TRBV7-3 to TRBJ2-7; absent DNA, TCRdb's TRBD1 call cannot be checked. CDR1 and CDR2 (germline): SGHTA, FQGTGA. The CDR3 covers 15 residues. This CDR3 is CASSYLDRGGYEQYF. Full variable domain (remainder filled in from reference TRBV7-3 and TRBJ2-7): GAGVSQTPSNKVTEKGKYVELRCDPISGHTALYWYRQSLGQGPEFLIYFQGTGAADDSGLPNDRFFAVRPEGSVSTLKIQRTERGDSAVYLCASSYLDRGGYEQYFGPGTRLTVT.

The rearrangement uses TRBV5-1 and TRBJ2-7. The CDR3 has 15 amino acids. Germline V CDR1 and CDR2: SGHRS, YFSETQ. CDR3 loop: CASSLARGLTYEQYF.

J is TRBJ2-7 and V is TRBV3-1. Germline values: CDR1 LGHDT, CDR2 YNNKEL (reference sequence). CDR3 length: 15 residues. CDR3 residues: CASSQDLTRSYEQYF.

The chain combines TRBV20-1 with TRBJ1-5; TCRdb's D call of TRBD1 is untestable without DNA. The CDR3 is 14 amino acids. Per germline, CDR1 DFQATT and CDR2 SNEGSKA (reference sequence). CDR3 sequence: CSAREDRDFQPQHF.

The J gene is TRBJ1-6, the V gene TRBV7-9; TCRdb selects TRBD1, and the lack of DNA leaves this call unchecked. Germline assignment: CDR1 SEHNR and CDR2 FQNEAQ (reference sequence). This CDR3 spans 15 amino acids. This CDR3 reads CASSFYIQGDSPLHF.

The chain carries TRBV5-1 and TRBJ1-2. Germline CDR1 is SGHRS and CDR2 is YFSETQ. The CDR3 sequence is 13 residues long. The CDR3 is CASSLEGRGKYTF.

The chain employs TRBV10-3 and TRBJ2-5; TCRdb's D gene call, TRBD2, goes unchecked for lack of DNA. Germline V lookup: CDR1 ENHRY, CDR2 SYGVKD. This CDR3 spans 13 amino acids. CDR3 amino acids: CAISGGLRETQYF.

CDR3 amino acids: CASSPRVAGLAVYEQYF. The V gene is TRBV25-1, the J gene TRBJ2-7; TCRdb gives TRBD2 as the D gene, but with no DNA this cannot be confirmed. Germline values: CDR1 MGHDK, CDR2 SYGVNS. This CDR3 comprises 17 residues.

The V and J genes are TRBV12-3 or TRBV12-4 and TRBJ1-5. The CDR3 is made up of 15 amino acids. The CDR3 spells CASTREGTGNQPQHF.

The J gene is TRBJ2-1, the V gene TRBV11-1; TCRdb's D call, TRBD1, is unchecked because there is no DNA. CDR1 and CDR2 (germline): SGHAT, FQDESV (reference sequence). CDR3 length: 17 amino acids. This chain's CDR3 is CASSPGDRGSGHNEQFF.

The chain has TRBV4-1 and TRBJ2-3; TCRdb's D gene call, TRBD2, goes unchecked for lack of DNA. CDR3 length: 15 residues. Germline loops: CDR1 MGHRA, CDR2 YSYEKL. This CDR3 reads CASSQLTSATDTQYF.